Listed below are T cell receptor beta chains from one sample, sequenced in a study of blood T cell repertoires in COVID-19. Profiled with immunoSEQ multiplex PCR; TCRdb holds only in-frame clones, not every one. The sample contains some 200,000 clones, roughly 87% of which appear only once. Sequenced material: PBMCs or T cells enriched from blood (not recorded which). Receptors were obtained from a man between 18 and 29 years old with acute COVID-19. The CDR3 runs from the conserved cysteine through the conserved F or W. Each record gives: J gene, V gene, D gene, clone size, CDR3 length, CDR3 DNA, CDR3 protein. A D gene is named only where the DNA matches it firmly. Not every row has a clone size; where given, it reads once, few, many or a size class.

>TRBJ2-6|TRBV11-3|TRBD1|.|18
TGTGCCAGCAGCTCCCCGGGACAGGGGGAGGCTGGGGCCAACGTCCTGACTTTC
CASSSPGQGEAGANVLTF
>TRBJ1-6|TRBV28|.|.|16
TGTGCCAGCAGTTACCCGCCCGAGGGCGCGGGGTCACCCCTCCACTTT
CASSYPPEGAGSPLHF
>TRBJ2-1|TRBV29-1|.|once|12
TGCAGCGTTGTTGGTGGAGGCAATGAGCAGTTCTTC
CSVVGGGNEQFF
>TRBJ1-2|TRBV19|.|once|12
TGTGCCAGTAGGGAGTTTAACTATGGCTACACCTTC
CASREFNYGYTF
>TRBJ2-3|TRBV6-1|.|.|15
TGTGCCAGCAGTGAAGGCGCAGGGTCCACAGATACGCAGTATTTT
CASSEGAGSTDTQYF
>TRBJ1-2|TRBV6-2/TRBV6-3|.|.|13
TGTGCCAGCAGTCAAGGGGCTAACTATGGCTACACCTTC
CASSQGANYGYTF
>TRBJ2-1|TRBV6-5|TRBD2|.|15
TGTGCCAGCAGTTACTCGACTAGCGGAGACAATGAGCAGTTCTTC
CASSYSTSGDNEQFF
>TRBJ2-7|TRBV7-8|.|.|12
TGTGCCAGCAGCTTTAATTCCTACGAGCAGTACTTC
CASSFNSYEQYF
>TRBJ2-3|TRBV29-1|TRBD1|.|15
TGCAGCGTTGGAGTGGACAGGGCAAGCACAGATACGCAGTATTTT
CSVGVDRASTDTQYF
>TRBJ2-2|TRBV10-1|.|.|13
TGCGCCAGCAGTGAGCGGGACACCGGGGAGCTGTTTTTT
CASSERDTGELFF
>TRBJ1-1|TRBV5-4|.|.|12
TGTGCCAGCAGCTTTACGGGGACTGAAGCTTTCTTT
CASSFTGTEAFF
>TRBJ2-1|TRBV28|TRBD1|.|16
TGTGCCAGCAGTTTTTCCAGACAGGGGGCTGGCAATGAGCAGTTCTTC
CASSFSRQGAGNEQFF
>TRBJ2-1|TRBV4-2|TRBD1|.|16
TGTGCCAGCAGCCAGAATCCGGGACAGAACACACCTGAGCAGTTCTTC
CASSQNPGQNTPEQFF
>TRBJ1-5|TRBV7-2|.|.|13
TGTGCCAGCAGCTTCCAGGAACGACAGCCCCAGCATTTT
CASSFQERQPQHF
>TRBJ2-1|TRBV11-3|TRBD2|few|17
TGTGCCAGCAGCTTAGGGACTAGCGTAAGCTCCTACAATGAGCAGTTCTTC
CASSLGTSVSSYNEQFF
>TRBJ2-1|TRBV7-8|TRBD2|.|17
TGTGCCAGCAGCTTAACTTTTTTGGCGGGAGTCGGTTATGAGCAGTTCTTC
CASSLTFLAGVGYEQFF
>TRBJ1-5|TRBV14|.|.|15
TGTGCCAGCAGCCAATATCAGGGGCCGGGCGAGCCCCAGCATTTT
CASSQYQGPGEPQHF
>TRBJ2-3|TRBV4-1|TRBD2|once|15
TGCGCCAGCAGCCGCCGCGAGCGGGATACAGATACGCAGTATTTT
CASSRRERDTDTQYF
>TRBJ2-3|TRBV4-1|TRBD1|.|13
TGCGCCACCCGGGACAGGGGCTCAGATACGCAGTATTTT
CATRDRGSDTQYF
>TRBJ2-1|TRBV11-2|TRBD2|.|15
TGTGCCAGCAGCTACACTAGCGGGAGTTACAATGAGCAGTTCTTC
CASSYTSGSYNEQFF
>TRBJ2-3|TRBV7-9|TRBD1|.|15
TGTGCCAGCAGCCCTAAAGCCGGGACAGGAGATACGCAGTATTTT
CASSPKAGTGDTQYF